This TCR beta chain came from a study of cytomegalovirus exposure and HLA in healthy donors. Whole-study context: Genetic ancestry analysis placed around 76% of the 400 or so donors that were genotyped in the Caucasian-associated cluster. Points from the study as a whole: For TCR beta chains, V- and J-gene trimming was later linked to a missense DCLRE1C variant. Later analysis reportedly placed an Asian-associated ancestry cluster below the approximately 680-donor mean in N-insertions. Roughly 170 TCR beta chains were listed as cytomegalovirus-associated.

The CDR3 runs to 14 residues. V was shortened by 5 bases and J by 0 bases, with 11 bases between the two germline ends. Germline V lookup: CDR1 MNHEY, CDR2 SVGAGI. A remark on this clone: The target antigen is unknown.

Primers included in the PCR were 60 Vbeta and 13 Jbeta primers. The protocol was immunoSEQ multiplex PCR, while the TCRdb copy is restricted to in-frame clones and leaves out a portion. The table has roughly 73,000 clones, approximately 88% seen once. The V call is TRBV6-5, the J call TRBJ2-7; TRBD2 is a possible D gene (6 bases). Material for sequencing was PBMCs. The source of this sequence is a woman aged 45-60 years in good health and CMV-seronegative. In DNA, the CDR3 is TGTGCCAGCAGTAAAGGGGACTCCTCCTACGAGCAGTACTTC. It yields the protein CASSKGDSSYEQYF.